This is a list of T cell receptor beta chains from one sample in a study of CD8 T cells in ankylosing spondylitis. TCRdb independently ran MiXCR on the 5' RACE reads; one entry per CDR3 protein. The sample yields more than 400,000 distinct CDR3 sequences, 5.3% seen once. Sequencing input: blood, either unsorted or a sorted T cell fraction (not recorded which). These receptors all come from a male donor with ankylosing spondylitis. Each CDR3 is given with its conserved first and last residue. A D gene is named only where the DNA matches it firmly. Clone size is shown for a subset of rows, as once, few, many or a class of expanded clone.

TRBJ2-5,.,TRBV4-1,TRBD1,TGCGCCAGCAGCCACCGGACAGGGGTAGAGACCCAGTACTTC,CASSHRTGVETQYF
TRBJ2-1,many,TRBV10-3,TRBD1,TGTGCCATCAGATCGGACAGGGCCTCCTACAATGAGCAGTTCTTC,CAIRSDRASYNEQFF
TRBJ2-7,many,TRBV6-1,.,TGTGCCAGCAGGTCGGCACCCCGCTCCTACGAGCAGTACTTC,CASRSAPRSYEQYF
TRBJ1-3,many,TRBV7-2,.,TGTGCCAGCAGCGTTGGACGGAAAAACACCATATATTTT,CASSVGRKNTIYF
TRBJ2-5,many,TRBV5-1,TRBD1,TGCGCCAGCAGCTCGACGGGACAGGGTATGTCGGAGACCCAGTACTTC,CASSSTGQGMSETQYF
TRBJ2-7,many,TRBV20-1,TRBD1,TGCAGTGCTAGAGATTTTCGGGACAGGGGGTGGGGGCAGTACTTC,CSARDFRDRGWGQYF
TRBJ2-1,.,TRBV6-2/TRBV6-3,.,TGTGCCAGCAGTTATACCGGGAACTACAATGAGCAGTTCTTC,CASSYTGNYNEQFF
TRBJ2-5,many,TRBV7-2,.,TGTGCCAGCAGCCAACTGGGGCTCCGAGGGACCCAGTACTTC,CASSQLGLRGTQYF
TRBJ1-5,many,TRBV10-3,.,TGTGCCATCAGTGCCGACGGACGCAATCAGCCCCAGCATTTT,CAISADGRNQPQHF
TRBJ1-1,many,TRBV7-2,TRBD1,TGTGCCAGCAGCCAGACAGGGGATCCCACTGAAGCTTTCTTT,CASSQTGDPTEAFF
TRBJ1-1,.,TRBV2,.,TGTGCCAGCAGAGAGGGACGGACGAACACTGAAGCTTTCTTT,CASREGRTNTEAFF
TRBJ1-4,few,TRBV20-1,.,TGCAGTGCTCCTCGGTGGGAAGGGGAAAAACTGTTTTTT,CSAPRWEGEKLFF
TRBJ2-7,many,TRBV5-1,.,TGCGCCAGCAGCCCCCACGGGACGGCGAATTACGAGCAGTACTTC,CASSPHGTANYEQYF
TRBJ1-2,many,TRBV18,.,TGTGCCAGCTCACCATCTTTCGAGGATGGCTACACCTTC,CASSPSFEDGYTF
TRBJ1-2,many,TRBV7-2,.,TGTGCCAGCAGCTTATGGGTCAGTAACTATGGCTACACCTTC,CASSLWVSNYGYTF
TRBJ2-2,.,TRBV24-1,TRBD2,TGTGCCACCAGTGATTTATCCAGCGGGAGAGACACCGGGGAGCTGTTTTTT,CATSDLSSGRDTGELFF
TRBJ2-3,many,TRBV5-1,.,TGCGCCAGCAGCTTGGCACAGGCCACAGATACGCAGTATTTT,CASSLAQATDTQYF
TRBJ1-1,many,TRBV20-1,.,TGCAGTGCTAGAATAAACACTGAAGCTTTCTTT,CSARINTEAFF
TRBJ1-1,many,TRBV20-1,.,TGCAGTGCTAGAGAACCTGGGGGAGGGCCTGAAGCTTTCTTT,CSAREPGGGPEAFF
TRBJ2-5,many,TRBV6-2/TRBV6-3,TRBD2,TGTGCCAGCAGCCGCGGACTAGCGGGAGACAACCTCCAAGAGACCCAGTACTTC,CASSRGLAGDNLQETQYF
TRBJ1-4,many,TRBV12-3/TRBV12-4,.,TGTGCCAGCAGTTTCCTCAATGCGGCAACTAATGAAAAACTGTTTTTT,CASSFLNAATNEKLFF
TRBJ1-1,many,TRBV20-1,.,TGCAGTGCTAGATCTGGTAGTAGCACTGAAGCTTTCTTT,CSARSGSSTEAFF
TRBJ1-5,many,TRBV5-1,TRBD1,TGCGCCAGCAGCCGGACAGGGGTGGATCAGCCCCAGCATTTT,CASSRTGVDQPQHF
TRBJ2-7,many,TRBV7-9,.,TGTGCCAGCTCCGGACAGGGAGGGGTCTACGAGCAGTACTTC,CASSGQGGVYEQYF
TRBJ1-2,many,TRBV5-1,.,TGCGCCAGCAGCTTGGAATGGGATAACTATGGCTACACCTTC,CASSLEWDNYGYTF
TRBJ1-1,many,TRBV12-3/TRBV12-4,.,TGTGCCGGAGTAGGGGGGACTGAAGCTTTCTTT,CAGVGGTEAFF
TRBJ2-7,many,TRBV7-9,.,TGTGCCAGCACCAACACCGGCCAGCGAACCTACGAGCAGTACTTC,CASTNTGQRTYEQYF
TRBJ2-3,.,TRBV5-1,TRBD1,TGCGCCAGAAGTCCTGAACAGGGGGGAAGAACAGATACGCAGTATTTT,CARSPEQGGRTDTQYF
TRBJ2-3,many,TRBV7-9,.,TGTGCCAGCAGCTTAGCTCTCGCGACGGCGGTGGGAGATACGCAGTATTTT,CASSLALATAVGDTQYF
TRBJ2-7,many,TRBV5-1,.,TGCGCCAGCACCCCTCACTTCACAGGCGACTACGAGCAGTACTTC,CASTPHFTGDYEQYF
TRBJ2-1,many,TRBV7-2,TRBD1,TGTGCCAGCAGCGTCCGGGACAGGATGCGGCAGTTCTTC,CASSVRDRMRQFF
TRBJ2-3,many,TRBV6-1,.,TGTGCCAGCAGTGAATTGGCGGGTAGAGGCACAGATACGCAGTATTTT,CASSELAGRGTDTQYF
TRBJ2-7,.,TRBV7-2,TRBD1,TGTGCCAGCAGCCCCCGGACAGGGGACTACGAGCAGTACTTC,CASSPRTGDYEQYF
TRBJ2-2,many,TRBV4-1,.,TGCGCCAGCAGCCAAGAGTTTAAAGAAACCGGGGAGCTGTTTTTT,CASSQEFKETGELFF
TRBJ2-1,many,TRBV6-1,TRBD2,TGTGCCAGCAGCCGAACTAGCGGTTTCTACAATGAGCAGTTCTTC,CASSRTSGFYNEQFF